This TCR beta chain is drawn from a study of regulatory T cells in long-lasting Graves disease (dated by TCRdb to about 2021). General notes on the study: Antithyroid drugs had been taken for less than 3 months by newly diagnosed Graves' disease patients. Peripheral blood TCR sequencing and RNA sequencing compared persistent Graves' disease patients with newly diagnosed Graves' disease patients. The study took place in China and was registered as a clinical trial. TCR sequencing covered roughly 13 persistent and 20 newly diagnosed Graves' disease patients, some 35 samples in total.

Taken with the paper, the label for time point translates to: newly diagnosed GD, antithyroid drugs for less than 3 months. For both TCR sequencing and RNA sequencing, RNA was extracted from PBMCs using TRIzol. Graves' disease was diagnosed according to American Thyroid Association guidelines. Recruitment of patients was carried out at an endocrinology department in Xi'an, China. Each patient gave 7.5 to 10 milliliters of peripheral blood, collected in an EDTA anticoagulant tube. PBMCs were isolated by Ficoll Paque Plus density gradient separation without further T cell sorting. RNA quality was checked with an Agilent 2100 Bioanalyzer and agarose gel, and concentration with a NanoDrop 2000. Library preparation used multiplex PCR. Sequencing took place on an Illumina HiSeq 4000. CDR3 regions were amplified by Arm-PCR with iRepertoire HTBI primers to construct TCR beta libraries. Before sequencing, the PCR products went through gel purification. Per the authors' processing: Across samples, some 62 TRBV and roughly 13 TRBJ segments were identified and used for gene usage analysis of CDR3 amino acid clonotypes. COPE and FqMerger were used to merge the filtered high-quality paired reads into contigs. BLAST was used to align contigs to IMGT TRBV, TRBD and TRBJ reference genes, with CDR3 defined following IMGT. Any clonotype with a frequency above 0.1% was classified as a highly expanded clone. Repertoire diversity was measured by Shannon entropy, and V-J evenness by the Gini coefficient. A clonotype found in more than one individual was treated as public. The raw public data were reprocessed by TCRdb itself: fastp quality trimming at Q25, MiXCR clonotype calling, in-frame beta chains only. Here each entry gathers all rows of one CDR3 protein and keeps the most common genes and DNA. TCRdb, not the original authors, processed these V and J calls. Across this sample there are hundreds of thousands of distinct CDR3 sequences, with approximately 13% seen only once. Together, the top ten hold roughly 9.7% of the sample.

A note on this clonotype: No antigen is known for it. No clone much larger than this one lies a single base away; base qualities are absent.

The CDR1 and CDR2 encoded by the germline V gene are SGHVS and FNYEAQ. V ends up 8 bases short and J 6 bases short, with an unmatched junction base count of 4. The CDR3 sequence holds 12 residues, the cysteine and phenylalanine included. Just the 36-base CDR3 DNA is kept, in frame starting at base 1. Findings and caveats that apply to the study as a whole: Persistent disease showed preferential use of TRBV28, TRBJ1-2 and TRBJ2-5, whereas newly diagnosed disease favored TRBV20-1 and TRBJ2-1. The authors noted that the small sample size was a limitation that may lower accuracy. Only peripheral blood was studied, because thyroid tissue, the primary lesion, was inaccessible. A larger number of public clonotypes was shared among persistent patients (approximately 3,000) than among newly diagnosed patients (roughly 1,000). Compared with newly diagnosed patients, persistent Graves' disease patients had lower TCR Shannon entropy and fewer highly expanded clones, which suggests clonal expansion. Only the TCR beta chain was sequenced and analyzed.

Separately, the same data were catalogued under a study of T cells in Graves' hyperthyroidism and ophthalmopathy. Drawing on the second study: Stable Graves' hyperthyroidism was defined as no progression to ophthalmopathy during 18 months of follow-up. Hyperthyroidism patients were aged 18 to 65 years and newly diagnosed, with disease duration of less than 2 months. Any patient with an uncontrolled infection, another autoimmune disease, pregnancy or lactation was excluded. Diagnoses were based on clinical symptoms, serum thyroxine and TRAb, thyroid ultrasound and orbital computed tomography. The TCR CDR3 was subjected to a first round of RT-PCR using the HTBI primer set and the Qiagen OneStep RT-PCR kit. Blood samples also contained most of the expanded thyroid clonotypes (frequency above 0.001), which suggests that blood repertoires may reflect thyroid immune responses. A 13 V-J signature model separated ophthalmopathy from stable hyperthyroidism, with roughly 88% sensitivity and about 81% specificity in cross-validation and 80%/75% in testing. In validation, the model predicted progression to ophthalmopathy with approximately 71% sensitivity and around 72% specificity, a median of around six months before onset. To identify distinguishing TCR V-J signatures, a discovery cohort of 100 or so patients was used, comprising fewer than 45 with Graves' ophthalmopathy and some 60 with stable Graves' hyperthyroidism. An independent validation cohort of about 20 hyperthyroidism patients and approximately 16 patients who later progressed to ophthalmopathy tested prospective prediction of ophthalmopathy. For training and testing, the roughly 100 patients in the discovery cohort were randomly divided in a 7:3 ratio. In about 6 Graves' hyperthyroidism patients, the study also compared T-cell repertoires from thyroid tissue with T-cell repertoires from blood. Once sampling was done, hyperthyroidism patients were given methimazole at a starting dose of 30 mg daily, whereas ophthalmopathy patients were given high-dose intravenous methylprednisolone. The libraries were constructed in a second round of multiplex PCR and then size-selected and purified. Sequencing of the libraries was done on an Illumina HiSeq2000 using paired-end 100 bp reads. Raw data were processed with SOAPnuke, discarding reads with adapters, uncalled bases, mean Phred below 15, or no exact constant-primer or identifier match. COPE v1.2.5 was used to merge the high-quality paired reads, and each unique nucleotide sequence was defined as a clonotype. Clonotypes were aligned to IMGT TRBV, TRBD and TRBJ reference segments using MiTCR v1.1. The analysis was restricted to V-J combinations with a frequency above 0.0001, which together covered 99% to 99.2% of the repertoires. A TCS score was defined as the ratio of F50 (clonal expansion) to E x V (chaos), with BLOSUM62-based TCRdist applied between CDR3 peptides within each V-J. Welch's t-statistics and random forest reduced fewer than 550 V-J features to 13, which were used in a naive Bayes classifier (R e1071). Sample size was not statistically predetermined, and investigators were not blinded to group allocation. According to the paper, TCR Vbeta CDR3 sequencing was carried out on 135 peripheral blood samples, which came from more than 40 ophthalmopathy, around 74 hyperthyroidism and roughly 17 progressor patients.

The sequence links TRBV7-6 to TRBJ2-7, with 10 bases matching TRBD2. The sample in question was peripheral blood mononuclear cells (PBMCs), obtained at new diagnosis, from a patient treated with antithyroid drugs. This clonotype originated in a man between 25 and 39 years old with Graves disease. Donor details come from another sample of the same person, matched by shared clones. The nucleotides are TGTGCCAGCGGCCTAGCGGGAGCCGAGCAGTACTTC. The encoded protein is CASGLAGAEQYF.